The 4 T cell receptor beta chains below come from one sample, sequenced in a study of blood T cell repertoires in COVID-19 (dated by TCRdb to 2018 to 2021). Library generation was performed with the immunoSEQ multiplex PCR assay. The table comes from immuneACCESS by way of TCRdb, which keeps in-frame sequences with V and J called. Part of the clones is missing from these tables; in studies checked, under half for an unresolved V gene and the rest for unknown reasons. This sample comprises 200,000 to 250,000 clones, 82% of them detected only once. The top ten clones comprise 4.9% of the sample. Sequences were obtained from peripheral blood. These receptor sequences come from a woman aged 80 or older with active or convalescent COVID-19.

The genes are TRBV5-1 and TRBJ1-4, with TRBD1 matching 11 bases. Germline V gene sequence: CDR1 SGHRS, CDR2 YFSETQ. The CDR3 is 17 amino acids. After removal of 0 bases from V and 1 base from J, the junction contained 2 bases not matched to a gene. The CDR3 DNA reads TGCGCCAGCAGCTTGGGGACAGGGGGCAAAACTAATGAAAAACTGTTTTTT. Residues: CASSLGTGGKTNEKLFF. Full variable domain (rest looked up from reference TRBV5-1 and TRBJ1-4): KAGVTQTPRYLIKTRGQQVTLSCSPISGHRSVSWYQQTPGQGLQFLFEYFSETQRNKGNFPGRFSGRQFSNSRSEMNVSTLELGDSALYLCASSLGTGGKTNEKLFFGSGTQLSVL.

This chain connects TRBV19 to TRBJ1-2, with D maybe TRBD1 (5 bases). Germline CDR1 and CDR2: LNHDA and SQIVND (reference sequence). V was cut by 5 bases and J by 4 bases, with 20 bases left in between. The CDR3 sequence is 16 residues long. The chain's CDR3 is CASSPRQRHPSYGYTF. The CDR3 coding sequence is TGTGCCAGTAGTCCCCGACAGCGCCACCCTTCCTATGGCTACACCTTC.

The chain combines TRBV3-1 (or the pseudogene TRBV3-2) with TRBJ2-7; no reliable D call. The CDR3 is 13 amino acids. Trimming pared 3 bases from V and 6 bases from J, leaving 12 bases between. CDR1 and CDR2 from the germline V gene are LGHDT and YNNKEL (reference sequence). The CDR3 DNA reads as TGTGCCAGCAGCCAGTTGGCGGCGAGCGAGCAGTACTTC. It yields the protein CASSQLAASEQYF.

The gene calls are TRBV6-5 and TRBJ2-1, with 8 bases matching TRBD2. The junction had 6 bases not matched to a gene; V was cut back by 0 bases and J by 5 bases. Germline V gives CDR1 MNHEY, CDR2 SVGAGI. The CDR3 covers 16 residues. CDR3 bases: TGTGCCAGCAGTTACTCGGGGACTAGGGGCAACAATGAGCAGTTCTTC. Amino acid sequence: CASSYSGTRGNNEQFF.